The 10 T cell receptor beta chains below come from one sample, sequenced in a study of T-cell memory formation after mild COVID-19. TCRdb re-derived calls from the 5' RACE reads in MiXCR, one entry per CDR3 protein. The repertoire holds about 320,000 distinct CDR3 sequences, roughly an eighth seen once, with roughly a fifth in the top ten. The sequenced material came from PBMCs or a T cell subset sorted from them (not recorded which). The receptors stem from a young man who had mild COVID-19 (a few samples of this study predate the infection). Cell type and time point are not known.

In its sample, this clonotype was seen a few times. The chain employs TRBV6-2 or TRBV6-3 and TRBJ2-4; TRBD2 matches 7 bases. The ends lost 6 bases at V and 0 bases at J; junction bases unmatched: 8. The CDR3 is 16 residues long. The germline V gene has CDR1 MNHEY and CDR2 SVGEGT. The CDR3, as DNA: TGTGCCAGCAGCCGAAGCGGGACGCGAGCCAAAAACATTCAGTACTTC. Amino acids: CASSRSGTRAKNIQYF.

In this sample, this clonotype turned up many times. The chain joins TRBV5-1 to TRBJ2-5, with D perhaps matching TRBD2 (6 bases). CDR1 SGHRS and CDR2 YFSETQ come from the germline V gene. V lost 4 bases and J lost 5, with 15 bases in between. The length of the CDR3 is 14 residues. Here the CDR3 DNA reads TGCGCCAGCAGCCCCGGGACTTCTTCGGAGACCCAGTACTTC. Its translation: CASSPGTSSETQYF.

Only a few counts were recorded for this clonotype. The CDR3 DNA is TGCGCCAGCAGCCAAGATCCCGGGGGAACCAATTCACCCCTCCACTTT. Its translation is CASSQDPGGTNSPLHF. The rearrangement links TRBV4-3 to TRBJ1-6; the D gene is possibly TRBD1 (5 bases). V was trimmed by 0 bases and J by 7 bases, leaving 13 bases between them. The CDR3 spans 16 residues. Germline V gene sequence: CDR1 LGHNA, CDR2 YSLEER.

In its sample, this clonotype was seen a few times. The chain couples TRBV7-7 to TRBJ2-7; no clear D. Trimming removed 1 base from V and 3 bases from J, with 13 bases in between. There are 15 residues in the CDR3. Germline lookup yields CDR1 SSHAT and CDR2 FNYEAQ (reference sequence). CDR3 sequence reads: CASSLGSGPHYEQYF. The CDR3 DNA follows: TGTGCCAGCAGCTTAGGGTCCGGACCGCACTACGAGCAGTACTTC.

This clonotype has only a few counts. The V gene is TRBV5-1, the J gene TRBJ2-1; tentatively, D is TRBD1 (6 bases). In germline, CDR1 is SGHRS, CDR2 YFSETQ. Trimming removed 6 bases at V and 1 base at J, with 8 bases between. The CDR3 contains 13 residues. In nucleotides, the CDR3 is TGCGCCAGCAAGGACAGATCCTACAATGAGCAGTTCTTC. Translation: CASKDRSYNEQFF.

This clonotype was seen a few times. V gene TRBV6-1 combines with J gene TRBJ1-2; no reliable D call. The CDR3 extends over 13 amino acids. The V gene lost 7 bases and the J gene lost 4 bases, with 13 bases spanning the gap. Germline CDR1 and CDR2: MNHNS and SASEGT. The CDR3 sequence is CASMSQDFYGYTF. The CDR3 DNA reads TGTGCCAGCATGTCGCAGGACTTCTATGGCTACACCTTC.

This clonotype was detected only a few times. The V and J genes are TRBV25-1 and TRBJ2-7, with 10 bases fitting TRBD1. With V trimmed by 7 bases and J by 4 bases, 10 bases remained unmatched. CDR3 length: 15 residues. Germline assignment: CDR1 MGHDK and CDR2 SYGVNS. The CDR3 sequence: CASTPGGQGRYEQYF. Written as DNA, the CDR3 is TGTGCCAGCACTCCCGGGGGACAGGGGCGGTACGAGCAGTACTTC.

The DNA for the CDR3 is TGTGCCAGCAGTTACTCGGGGAGCGGGGCAGATACGCAGTATTTT. Translation gives CASSYSGSGADTQYF. The chain has TRBV6-5 and TRBJ2-3; TRBD2 aligns across 7 bases. The CDR3 spans 15 residues. V lost 0 bases and J lost 4; bases outside the gene matches: 4. The germline CDR1 and CDR2 sequences are MNHEY and SVGAGI.

This clonotype was counted at least ten times. This rearrangement joins TRBV12-3 or TRBV12-4 to TRBJ2-3; no reliable D call. V was shortened by 6 bases and J by 5 bases, with 9 bases between the two germline ends. The CDR3 contains 12 residues. Here the CDR3 DNA reads TGTGCCAGCAGCCTGGTGGTAGATACGCAGTATTTT. Protein product: CASSLVVDTQYF.

The chain links TRBV29-1 to TRBJ2-5; 13 bases align to TRBD2. The CDR3 is made up of 15 amino acids. J lost 2 bases, V lost 6 bases, and 6 bases had no gene match. Germline V gives CDR1 SQVTM, CDR2 ANQGSEA. The CDR3 nucleotides are TGCAGCGTGGTGGGACTAGCGGGGTTACAAGAGACCCAGTACTTC. The encoded protein is CSVVGLAGLQETQYF.